The TCR beta chain under discussion was sequenced for a study of shared clonotypes between healthy human individuals. Study-level results: Clonotypes that were shared across a handful of donors made up approximately 5% of naive CD4 clonotypes.

In regard to this clone: The antigen is undetermined.

V lost 1 base and J 7 bases, leaving 28 bases between the germline ends. There are 19 residues in the CDR3. Germline V gives CDR1 SGHDN, CDR2 FVKESK. Generated by immunoSEQ multiplex PCR, the TCRdb table keeps only in-frame clones and is missing some. This table has more than 2 million clones, under 97% appearing once. The sample comprised naive CD4+ T cells sorted from blood. The subset: CD45RA+ positively selected. The V and J genes are TRBV14 and TRBJ1-2; D is undetermined. The clonotype was recovered from a man aged 18 to 29 in good health. The CDR3 DNA reads as TGTGCCAGCAGCCAAGGGCGGCACAGCCTTCTGGAGCTATTGAGTGGCTACACCTTC. The encoded protein is CASSQGRHSLLELLSGYTF.